One sample yielded the 20 T cell receptor beta chains listed below, sequenced in a study of blood T cells in healthy people across ages. A second PCR of roughly 6 to 12 cycles used a sample-barcoded 5' primer and a J-beta primer mix. Using its own MiXCR run on the 5' RACE reads, TCRdb lists one record per CDR3 protein. Of 1.5 million to 2 million distinct CDR3 sequences listed, roughly 27% are singletons. The sequenced material came from blood. These receptors all stem from a woman aged 25 to 39 in good health.

This clonotype came up a few times. The J gene is TRBJ2-1, the V gene TRBV6-2 or TRBV6-3; 14 nucleotides agree with TRBD2. The CDR3 totals 18 residues. After removal of 4 bases from V and 0 bases from J, the junction contained 5 bases not matched to a gene. Germline V gives CDR1 MNHEY, CDR2 SVGEGT. Here the CDR3 DNA reads TGTGCCAGCAGTTCGAGACTAGCGGGAGGGGTCTCCTACAATGAGCAGTTCTTC. It codes for CASSSRLAGGVSYNEQFF.

To note about this clonotype: A single base separates this from a much larger clone, so it may be a read error. The V call is TRBV5-5, the J call TRBJ2-3; D possibly corresponds to TRBD2 (7 bases). CDR1 SGHKS and CDR2 YYEKEE come from the germline V gene (reference sequence). The CDR3 has 16 amino acids. CDR3 in amino acids: CASSIPTGGATDTRYF. The CDR3, as DNA: TGTGCCAGCAGCATTCCCACGGGGGGCGCAACAGATACGCGGTATTTT.

The chain combines TRBV18 with TRBJ2-1; weak D call: TRBD1 (5 bases). The CDR3 totals 15 residues. Deletions cut 1 base from V and 6 bases from J, with 13 bases between. Per germline, CDR1 KGHSH and CDR2 LQKENI. The CDR3 loop reads CASSPQTGIFNEQFF. The CDR3 nucleotides are TGTGCCAGCTCACCACAAACAGGTATCTTCAATGAGCAGTTCTTC.

The CDR3 spells CASSRGTGTGHYEQYF. In DNA, the CDR3 is TGCGCCAGCAGCCGCGGAACCGGGACAGGGCACTACGAGCAGTACTTC. The rearrangement joins TRBV4-3 to TRBJ2-4; 9 bases are shared with TRBD1. The end of the DNA aligns better with TRBJ2-7, so the J call may be wrong. CDR1 LGHNA and CDR2 YSLEER come from the germline V gene. The CDR3 loop spans 16 amino acids.

This clonotype was picked up many times. The rearrangement uses TRBV20-1 and TRBJ1-2, with D perhaps matching TRBD1 (5 bases). Germline V gives CDR1 DFQATT, CDR2 SNEGSKA (reference sequence). Trimming removed 4 bases from V and 4 bases from J, with 16 bases in between. CDR3 length: 14 amino acids. The CDR3 here is CSAKHRDLGYGYTF. The CDR3 DNA is TGCAGTGCTAAGCACCGGGACCTGGGCTATGGCTACACCTTC.

The CDR3 spells CASSAGRAGGSDTQYF. DNA of the CDR3: TGTGCCAGCAGTGCGGGACGAGCGGGGGGGAGCGATACGCAGTATTTT. V usage is TRBV2 and J usage is TRBJ2-3, with TRBD2 matching over 10 bases. J gave up 6 bases and V 4 bases, and 10 bases lay outside the gene matches. The germline CDR1 and CDR2 sequences are SNHLY and FYNNEI. The CDR3 is made up of 16 amino acids.

About this clonotype: A much more abundant neighbour one base away suggests this may be a read error. J is TRBJ2-1 and V is TRBV28; the D is unclear. The J call may not be correct, given that the DNA end is closer to TRBJ2-7. CDR1 is MDHEN, CDR2 SYDVKM, per germline. This CDR3 has 12 residues. For the CDR3, the DNA is TGTGCCAGCAGTATTAGTGACAATGAGCAGTACTTC. It is translated as CASSISDNEQYF.

With respect to this clonotype: A much larger clone is a single base away; this may be a read error. The CDR3 sequence is CAISEGTYDEQFF. The CDR3 nucleotides are TGTGCCATCAGTGAGGGCACCTACGATGAGCAGTTCTTC. V and J are TRBV10-3 and TRBJ2-1, with D unclear. Germline V gives CDR1 ENHRY, CDR2 SYGVKD. The CDR3 extends over 13 amino acids.

This clonotype was detected only a few times. A read error may account for a junction end that differs from germline. This chain connects TRBV7-2 to TRBJ1-5, with TRBD1 matching over 7 bases. CDR1 and CDR2 from the germline V gene are SGHTA and FQGNSA. The length of the CDR3 is 16 residues. Written as DNA, the CDR3 is TGTGCCAGCAGCATAGCCAGGGGGTGGGGGGATCAGCCCCAGCATTTT. This encodes CASSIARGWGDQPQHF.

This clonotype was found many times. The genes are TRBV7-2 and TRBJ1-2; D possibly corresponds to TRBD1 (6 bases). V lost 5 bases to trimming and J lost 8 bases, with 21 bases between them. Germline loops: CDR1 SGHTA, CDR2 FQGNSA. The CDR3 covers 15 residues. CDR3 amino acids: CASSTAGTSGVGYTF. CDR3 in DNA: TGTGCCAGCAGCACCGCCGGGACATCAGGAGTCGGCTACACCTTC.

The chain uses TRBV20-1 and TRBJ2-1, with 10 bases that match TRBD2. Trimming removed 5 bases from V and 4 bases from J; junction bases left unmatched: 5. CDR3 size: 14 residues. Germline V gene sequence: CDR1 DFQATT, CDR2 SNEGSKA (reference sequence). CDR3 sequence (DNA): TGCAGTGCTTCCCTAGCGGGAGAATACAATGAGCAGTTCTTC. This sequence encodes CSASLAGEYNEQFF.

Worth noting for this clonotype: At one end, the junction sequence differs from germline, possibly due to a read error. The V gene is TRBV18, the J gene TRBJ2-1, with 9 nucleotides matching TRBD1. This CDR3 has 14 amino acids. Per germline, CDR1 KGHSH and CDR2 LQKENI. The CDR3 DNA sequence: TGCGCCAGCTCTCCGGGACAGGGAAGGGATGAGCAGTTCTTC. This encodes CASSPGQGRDEQFF.

This clonotype turned up a few times. The genes are TRBV18 and TRBJ2-7; D is undetermined. Per the germline V gene, CDR1 is KGHSH and CDR2 is LQKENI. This CDR3 region has 16 residues. V was clipped by 3 bases and J by 2 bases, with 17 bases between them. CDR3 protein: CASSPSGSLVPYEQYF. CDR3 sequence (DNA): TGTGCCAGCTCACCGTCAGGTAGTCTAGTCCCCTACGAGCAGTACTTC.

The genes are TRBV5-6 and TRBJ2-5, with 13 bases aligning to TRBD2. V dropped 5 bases and J dropped 5; count of bases not matched to a gene: 6. The CDR3 has 15 amino acids. Germline V gene lookup returns CDR1 SGHDT and CDR2 YYEEEE. The CDR3: CASSTGLAGVETQYF. As DNA, the CDR3 is TGTGCCAGCAGTACTGGACTAGCGGGGGTGGAGACCCAGTACTTC. The complete variable domain, with remaining parts taken from reference TRBV5-6 and TRBJ2-5, reads DAGVTQSPTHLIKTRGQQVTLRCSPKSGHDTVSWYQQALGQGPQFIFQYYEEEERQRGNFPDRFSGHQFPNYSSELNVNALLLGDSALYLCASSTGLAGVETQYFGPGTRLLVL.

Regarding this clonotype: The germline gene is not matched at one end of the junction; a read error may be the cause. The chain has TRBV12-3 or TRBV12-4 and TRBJ2-7; D remains ambiguous. The CDR3 length is 12 residues. This CDR3 is CTSRREHFEQYF. The CDR3 nucleotides read TGTACCAGCAGACGAGAACACTTCGAGCAGTACTTC.

The chain combines TRBV6-1 with TRBJ2-7; perhaps TRBD2 as D (7 bases). The germline gives CDR1 MNHNS, CDR2 SASEGT. The CDR3 is 18 residues long. The ends were cut back, 5 bases at V and 3 bases at J, with 26 bases in the middle. The CDR3 coding sequence is TGTGCCAGCAGTAGGGAGGGGGTAAGGGCTTCGGATCACTACGAGCAGTACTTC. It translates to CASSREGVRASDHYEQYF.

As concerns this clonotype: Just one base apart from a much larger clone, this may be a read error. The rearrangement joins TRBV10-3 to TRBJ2-1; D may be TRBD1 (7 bases). V was trimmed by 10 bases and J by 5 bases, leaving 12 bases between them. The germline V gene has CDR1 ENHRY and CDR2 SYGVKD. The CDR3 is made up of 12 amino acids. CDR3 DNA sequence: TGTGCCACCAGCAGGGGGGACAATGAGCAGTTCTTC. Its translation: CATSRGDNEQFF.

The chain uses TRBV28 and TRBJ2-1, with 8 bases lining up with TRBD2. Looked up from germline, CDR1 is MDHEN and CDR2 is SYDVKM. The ends lost 6 bases at V and 9 bases at J; junction bases unmatched: 16. This CDR3 has 16 amino acids. Here the CDR3 reads CASSPRSLAGGGEQFF. DNA of the CDR3: TGTGCCAGCAGCCCCCGCAGCCTTGCGGGGGGAGGTGAGCAGTTCTTC.

Concerning this clonotype: This CDR3 fails to terminate in the conserved phenylalanine or tryptophan, so it likely reflects a read error. The V gene is TRBV27, the J gene TRBJ2-1; D might be TRBD1 or TRBD2, each matching 6 bases. The CDR3 loop spans 12 amino acids. Trimming stripped 3 bases from V and 9 bases from J, with 9 bases between. Germline CDR1 reads MNHEY; CDR2 reads SMNVEV (reference sequence). The CDR3 sequence is CASSLKGGEQFL. As DNA, the CDR3 is TGTGCCAGCAGTTTGAAGGGGGGTGAGCAGTTCCTC.

This clonotype was recorded many times. This chain uses TRBV7-2 with TRBJ2-6; D is possibly TRBD1 (5 bases). CDR1 and CDR2 (germline): SGHTA, FQGNSA. V dropped 2 bases and J dropped 4 bases, with 12 bases sitting between them. The length of the CDR3 is 16 residues. The CDR3 coding sequence is TGTGCCAGCAGCTTATACCAGGGTTCAGGGGCCAACGTCCTGACTTTC. Translating it yields CASSLYQGSGANVLTF.